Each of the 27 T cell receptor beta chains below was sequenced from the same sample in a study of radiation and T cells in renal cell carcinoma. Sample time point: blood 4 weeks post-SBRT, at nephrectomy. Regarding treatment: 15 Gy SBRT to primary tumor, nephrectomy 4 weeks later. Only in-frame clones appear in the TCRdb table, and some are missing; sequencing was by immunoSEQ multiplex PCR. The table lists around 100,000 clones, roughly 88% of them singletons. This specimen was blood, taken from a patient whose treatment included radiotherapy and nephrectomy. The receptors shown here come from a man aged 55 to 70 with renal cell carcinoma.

The CDR3 nucleotides read TGCGCCAGCAGCTTGGGATTTGAGTTCCGCTCTGGAAACACCATATATTTT. Translated, it gives CASSLGFEFRSGNTIYF. The chain couples TRBV5-1 to TRBJ1-3; no clear D. Germline V gene data show CDR1 as SGHRS and CDR2 as YFSETQ. CDR3 length: 17 amino acids. Trimming shortened V by 0 bases and J by 0 bases, and 13 bases separated the two germline ends.

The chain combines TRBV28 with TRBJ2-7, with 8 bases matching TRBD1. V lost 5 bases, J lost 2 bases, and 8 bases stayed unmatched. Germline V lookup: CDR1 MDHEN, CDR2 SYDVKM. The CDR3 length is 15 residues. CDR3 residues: CASSADREVAYEQYF. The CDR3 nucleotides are TGTGCCAGCAGTGCGGACAGGGAAGTGGCCTACGAGCAGTACTTC.

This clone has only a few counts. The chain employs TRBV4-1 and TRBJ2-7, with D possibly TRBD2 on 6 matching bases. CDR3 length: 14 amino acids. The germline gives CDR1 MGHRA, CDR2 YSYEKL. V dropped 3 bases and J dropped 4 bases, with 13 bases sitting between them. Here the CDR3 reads CASSQLTGTYEQYF. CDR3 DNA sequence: TGCGCCAGCAGCCAGCTAACTGGGACTTACGAGCAGTACTTC.

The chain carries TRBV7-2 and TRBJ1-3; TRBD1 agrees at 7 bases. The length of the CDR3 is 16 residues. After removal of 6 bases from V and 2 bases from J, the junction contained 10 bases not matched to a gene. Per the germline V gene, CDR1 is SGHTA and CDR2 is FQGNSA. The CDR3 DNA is TGTGCCAGCAGGACACAAGGGGGCATACCTGGAAACACCATATATTTT. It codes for CASRTQGGIPGNTIYF.

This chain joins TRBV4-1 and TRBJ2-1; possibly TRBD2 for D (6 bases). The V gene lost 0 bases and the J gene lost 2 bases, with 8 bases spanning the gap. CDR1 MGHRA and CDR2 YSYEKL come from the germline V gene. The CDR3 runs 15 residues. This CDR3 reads CASSQDREPYNEQFF. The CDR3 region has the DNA TGCGCCAGCAGCCAAGATCGGGAGCCCTACAATGAGCAGTTCTTC.

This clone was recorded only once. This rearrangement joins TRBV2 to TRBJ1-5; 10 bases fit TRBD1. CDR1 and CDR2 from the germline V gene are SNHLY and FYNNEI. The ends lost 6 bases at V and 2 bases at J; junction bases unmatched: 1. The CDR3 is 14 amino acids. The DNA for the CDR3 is TGTGCCAGCAGGGGGACAGGGGGCAATCAGCCCCAGCATTTT. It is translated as CASRGTGGNQPQHF.

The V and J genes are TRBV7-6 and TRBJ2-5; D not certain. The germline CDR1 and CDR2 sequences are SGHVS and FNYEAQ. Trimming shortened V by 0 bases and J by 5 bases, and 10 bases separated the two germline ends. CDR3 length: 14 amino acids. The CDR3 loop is CASSLALVGETQYF. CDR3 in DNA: TGTGCCAGCAGCTTAGCGCTGGTGGGGGAGACCCAGTACTTC.

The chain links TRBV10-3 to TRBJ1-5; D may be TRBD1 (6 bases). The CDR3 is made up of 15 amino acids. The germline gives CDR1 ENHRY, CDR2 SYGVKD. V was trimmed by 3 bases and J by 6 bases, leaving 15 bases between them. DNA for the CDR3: TGTGCCATCAGTGATCTAGGGGGGGGGACTCAGCCCCAGCATTTT. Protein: CAISDLGGGTQPQHF.

The CDR3 coding sequence is TGTGCCAGCTCACCAGGGGGAACTAATGAAAAACTGTTTTTT. The encoded protein is CASSPGGTNEKLFF. The chain links TRBV18 to TRBJ1-4; a possible D gene is TRBD1 (5 bases). There are 14 residues in the CDR3. The V end lost 2 bases, the J end lost 1 base, and 5 bases lay between the germline ends. The germline gives CDR1 KGHSH, CDR2 LQKENI.

The CDR3 loop reads CASSLSATEAFF. The CDR3 bases are TGTGCCAGCAGCTTGTCCGCCACTGAAGCTTTCTTT. The genes are TRBV5-6 and TRBJ1-1; D not certain. Per the germline V gene, CDR1 is SGHDT and CDR2 is YYEEEE. This CDR3 contains 12 residues. Trimming left V 1 base short and J 4 bases short, with 5 bases between.

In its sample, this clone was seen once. The CDR3 DNA sequence: TGCGCCAGCAGCATTACTAACCAACCCCCGTACTTC. Its protein is CASSITNQPPYF. This chain joins TRBV5-1 and TRBJ2-5, with D unclear. The CDR3 runs 12 residues. Trimming removed 4 bases from V and 13 bases from J, with 17 bases in between. Germline CDR1 reads SGHRS; CDR2 reads YFSETQ.

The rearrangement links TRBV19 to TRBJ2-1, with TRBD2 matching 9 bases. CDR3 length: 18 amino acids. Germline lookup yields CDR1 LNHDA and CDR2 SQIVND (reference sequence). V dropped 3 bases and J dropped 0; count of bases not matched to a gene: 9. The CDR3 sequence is CASSMASGVVSSYNEQFF. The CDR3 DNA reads TGTGCCAGTAGTATGGCTAGCGGGGTTGTCAGCTCCTACAATGAGCAGTTCTTC. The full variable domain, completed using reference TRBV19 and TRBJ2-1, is DGGITQSPKYLFRKEGQNVTLSCEQNLNHDAMYWYRQDPGQGLRLIYYSQIVNDFQKGDIAEGYSVSREKKESFPLTVTSAQKNPTAFYLCASSMASGVVSSYNEQFFGPGTRLTVL.

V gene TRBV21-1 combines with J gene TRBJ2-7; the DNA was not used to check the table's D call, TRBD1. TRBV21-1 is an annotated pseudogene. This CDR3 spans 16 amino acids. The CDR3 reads CASSTRPRTKAYEQYF. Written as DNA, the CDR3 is TGTGCCAGCAGCACAAGACCTAGGACAAAGGCCTACGAGCAGTACTTC.

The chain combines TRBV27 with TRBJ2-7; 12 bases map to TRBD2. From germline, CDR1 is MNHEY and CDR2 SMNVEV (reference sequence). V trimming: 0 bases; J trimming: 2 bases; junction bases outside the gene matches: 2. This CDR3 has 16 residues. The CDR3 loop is CASSLSGLAGPYEQYF. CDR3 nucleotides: TGTGCCAGCAGTTTATCGGGACTAGCGGGCCCCTACGAGCAGTACTTC.

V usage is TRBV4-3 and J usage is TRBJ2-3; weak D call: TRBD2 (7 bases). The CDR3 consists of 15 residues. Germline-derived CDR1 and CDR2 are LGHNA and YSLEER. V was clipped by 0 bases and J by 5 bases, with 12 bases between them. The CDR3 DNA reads TGCGCCAGCAGCCAAGATGGGGGGGCGGGAGATACGCAGTATTTT. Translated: CASSQDGGAGDTQYF.

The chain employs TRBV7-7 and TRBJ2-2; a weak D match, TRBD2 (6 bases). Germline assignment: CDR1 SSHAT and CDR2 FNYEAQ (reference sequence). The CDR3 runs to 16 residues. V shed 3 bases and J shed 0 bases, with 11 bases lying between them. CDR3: CASSFSGTANTGELFF. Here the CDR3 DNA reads TGTGCCAGCAGCTTCTCCGGGACTGCGAACACCGGGGAGCTGTTTTTT. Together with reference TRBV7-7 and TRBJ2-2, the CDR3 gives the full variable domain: GAGVSQSPRYKVTKRGQDVTLRCDPISSHATLYWYQQALGQGPEFLTYFNYEAQPDKSGLPSDRFSAERPEGSISTLTIQRTEQRDSAMYRCASSFSGTANTGELFFGEGSRLTVL.

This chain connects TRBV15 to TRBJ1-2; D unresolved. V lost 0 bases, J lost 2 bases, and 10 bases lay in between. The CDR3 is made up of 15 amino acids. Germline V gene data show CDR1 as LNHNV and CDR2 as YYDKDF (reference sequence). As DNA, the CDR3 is TGTGCCACCAGCAGAGATTATAACGTAAACTATGGCTACACCTTC. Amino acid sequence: CATSRDYNVNYGYTF.

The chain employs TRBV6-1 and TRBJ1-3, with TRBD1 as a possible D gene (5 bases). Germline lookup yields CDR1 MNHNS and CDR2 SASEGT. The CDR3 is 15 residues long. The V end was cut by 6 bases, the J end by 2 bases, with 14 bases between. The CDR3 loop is CASSPLGAPGNTIYF. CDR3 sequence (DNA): TGTGCCAGCAGCCCCCTAGGGGCCCCTGGAAACACCATATATTTT.

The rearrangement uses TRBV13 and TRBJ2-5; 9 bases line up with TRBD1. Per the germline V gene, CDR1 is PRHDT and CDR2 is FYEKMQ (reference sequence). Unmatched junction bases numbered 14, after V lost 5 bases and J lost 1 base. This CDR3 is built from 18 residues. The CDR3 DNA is TGTGCCAGCAGCCCCGCCCCCACAGGGGGCCGTGGCCAAGAGACCCAGTACTTC. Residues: CASSPAPTGGRGQETQYF.

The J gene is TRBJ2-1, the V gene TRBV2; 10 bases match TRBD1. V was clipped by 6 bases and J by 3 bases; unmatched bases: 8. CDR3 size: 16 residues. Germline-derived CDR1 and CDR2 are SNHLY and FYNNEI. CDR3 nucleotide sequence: TGTGCCAGCAGCGCCGACAGGGGGCAAATCTACAATGAGCAGTTCTTC. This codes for CASSADRGQIYNEQFF.

The CDR3: CASSLVDSDTQYF. The CDR3 DNA sequence: TGTGCCAGCAGCCTAGTGGACTCAGATACGCAGTATTTT. The V call is TRBV5-4, the J call TRBJ2-3; a possible D gene is TRBD2 (5 bases). Germline V CDR1 and CDR2: SGHNT, YYREEE (reference sequence). Trimming shortened V by 4 bases and J by 4 bases, and 10 bases separated the two germline ends. This CDR3 is built from 13 residues.

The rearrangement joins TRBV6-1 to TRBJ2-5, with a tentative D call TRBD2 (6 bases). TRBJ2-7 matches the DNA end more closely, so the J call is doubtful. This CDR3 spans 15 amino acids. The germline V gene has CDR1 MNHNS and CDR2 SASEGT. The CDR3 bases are TGTGCCAGCAGTTCTTTTGAGCGGGCGTACTACGAGCAGTACTTC. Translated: CASSSFERAYYEQYF.

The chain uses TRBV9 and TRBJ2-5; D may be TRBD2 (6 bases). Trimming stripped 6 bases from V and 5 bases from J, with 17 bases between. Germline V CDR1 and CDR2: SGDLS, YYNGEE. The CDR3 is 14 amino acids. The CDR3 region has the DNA TGTGCCAGCAACCCACTGGAGGGCTGGGAGACCCAGTACTTC. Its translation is CASNPLEGWETQYF.

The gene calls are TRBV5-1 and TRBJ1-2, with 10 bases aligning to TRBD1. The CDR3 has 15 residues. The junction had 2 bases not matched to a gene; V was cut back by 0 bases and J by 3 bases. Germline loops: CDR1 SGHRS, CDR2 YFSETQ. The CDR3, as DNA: TGCGCCAGCAGCTTGGCCGGACAGGGGGACTATGGCTACACCTTC. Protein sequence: CASSLAGQGDYGYTF.

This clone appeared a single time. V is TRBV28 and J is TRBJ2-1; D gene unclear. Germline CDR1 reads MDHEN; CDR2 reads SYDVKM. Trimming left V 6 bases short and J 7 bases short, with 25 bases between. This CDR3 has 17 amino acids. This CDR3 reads CASRSPEQPLKMNEQFF. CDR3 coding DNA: TGTGCCAGCAGATCCCCGGAACAGCCGTTGAAGATGAATGAGCAGTTCTTC.

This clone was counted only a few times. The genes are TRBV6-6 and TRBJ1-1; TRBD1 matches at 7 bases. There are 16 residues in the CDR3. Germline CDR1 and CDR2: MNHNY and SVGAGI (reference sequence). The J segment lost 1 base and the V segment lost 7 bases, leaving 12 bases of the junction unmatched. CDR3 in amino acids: CASTRQGVRRNTEAFF. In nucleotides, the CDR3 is TGTGCCAGCACACGCCAGGGGGTGAGGCGGAACACTGAAGCTTTCTTT.

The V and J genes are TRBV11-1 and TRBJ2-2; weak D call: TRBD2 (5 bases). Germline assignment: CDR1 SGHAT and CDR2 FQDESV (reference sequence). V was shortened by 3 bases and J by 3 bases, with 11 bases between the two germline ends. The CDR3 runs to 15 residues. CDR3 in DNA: TGTGCCAGCAGCTTCTGGACGGACTACACCGGGGAGCTGTTTTTT. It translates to CASSFWTDYTGELFF.